This TCR beta chain is from a study of response to subunit inactivated influenza vaccine. Study-wide findings and caveats: It was suggested by the authors that few new T cells are recruited by each seasonal influenza vaccination.

CDR3 length: 15 residues. Germline V gives CDR1 SGHKS, CDR2 YYEKEE (reference sequence). Via MiXCR, TCRdb re-called the RT-PCR reads, giving one row per CDR3 protein. The sample yields roughly 500,000 distinct CDR3 sequences, roughly 27% seen once. Concerning this clonotype itself: Its cognate antigen is unknown. The junction and the germline gene differ at one end; a read error may be behind it.

The sequences come from CD4+ T cells sorted from PBMCs, collected around 5 days after vaccination. The receptor was derived from a man aged 50 to 60 who received an inactivated influenza vaccine. V usage is TRBV5-5 and J usage is TRBJ2-7, with D unclear. The CDR3 nucleotides read TGTGCCAGCAGTTTGGAGTCCCCCCTCTCCTACGAGCAGTACTTC. It specifies CASSLESPLSYEQYF.